This T cell receptor (beta chain) was observed in a study of cytomegalovirus exposure and HLA in healthy donors. In the study overall: An early data release held tens of millions of unique TCRs from HLA-typed donors. Study-level points and caveats: Sequencing likely caused a cluster of highly shared sequence variants. Other equally common chains were less clonally expanded than HLA-associated TCR beta chains, a later analysis showed. For TCR beta chains, V- and J-gene trimming was later linked to a missense DCLRE1C variant.

60 Vbeta and 13 Jbeta primers were used in PCR. Clones were sequenced by immunoSEQ multiplex PCR, and TCRdb holds only the in-frame ones, with some missing. The sample includes roughly 290,000 clones, 85% to 90% of them seen just once. To note about this clone: Its antigen remains unidentified.

V lost 5 bases to trimming and J lost 5 bases, with 18 bases between them. The CDR3 contains 15 residues. CDR1 and CDR2 from the germline V gene are SNHLY and FYNNEI. Source material: PBMCs. The chain uses TRBV2 and TRBJ1-1; D may be TRBD1 (6 bases). The receptor comes from a woman under 30 in good health and CMV-seronegative. CDR3 loop: CASSPQGFTSTEAFF. DNA of the CDR3: TGTGCCAGCAGTCCCCAGGGGTTTACTTCGACTGAAGCTTTCTTT.